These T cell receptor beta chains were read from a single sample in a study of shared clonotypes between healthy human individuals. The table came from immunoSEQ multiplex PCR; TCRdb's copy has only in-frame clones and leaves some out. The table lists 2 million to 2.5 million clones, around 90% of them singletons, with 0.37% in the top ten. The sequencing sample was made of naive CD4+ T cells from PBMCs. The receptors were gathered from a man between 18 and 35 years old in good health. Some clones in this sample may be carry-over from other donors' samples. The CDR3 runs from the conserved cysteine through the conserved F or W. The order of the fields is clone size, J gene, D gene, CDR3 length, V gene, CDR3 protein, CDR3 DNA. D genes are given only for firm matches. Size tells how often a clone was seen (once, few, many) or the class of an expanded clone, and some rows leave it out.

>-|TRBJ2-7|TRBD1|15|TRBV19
CASRNPGQSSYEQYF
TGTGCCAGTAGAAATCCGGGACAGAGCTCCTACGAGCAGTACTTC
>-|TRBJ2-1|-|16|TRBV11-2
CASSSYRELFRNEQFF
TGTGCCAGCAGCTCCTACAGGGAGTTGTTTCGCAATGAGCAGTTCTTC
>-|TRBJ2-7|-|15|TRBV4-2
CASSAQPSLSYEQYF
TGTGCCAGCAGCGCACAACCGAGCCTCTCCTACGAGCAGTACTTC
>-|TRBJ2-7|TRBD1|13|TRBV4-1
CASSQARDRGMYF
TGCGCCAGCAGCCAAGCCCGGGACAGGGGGATGTACTTC
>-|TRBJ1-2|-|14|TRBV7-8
CASSPIGIHYGYTF
TGTGCCAGCAGCCCCATAGGGATTCACTATGGCTACACCTTC
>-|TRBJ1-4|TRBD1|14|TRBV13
CASSRQGGNEKLFF
TGTGCCAGCAGCAGACAGGGAGGGAATGAAAAACTGTTTTTT
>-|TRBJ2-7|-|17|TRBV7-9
CASSSTLGAPSSYEQYF
TGTGCCAGCAGCTCCACCTTGGGGGCGCCTAGCTCCTACGAGCAGTACTTC
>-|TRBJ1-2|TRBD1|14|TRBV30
CAWSVQGYDNGYTF
TGTGCCTGGAGTGTACAGGGGTATGATAATGGCTACACCTTC
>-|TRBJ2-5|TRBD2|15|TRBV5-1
CASSPGLAGQETQYF
TGCGCCAGCAGCCCGGGACTAGCGGGACAAGAGACCCAGTACTTC
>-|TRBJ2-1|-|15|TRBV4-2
CASSHSAQGYNEQFF
TGTGCCAGCAGCCACAGCGCCCAGGGTTACAATGAGCAGTTCTTC
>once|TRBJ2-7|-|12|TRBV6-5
CASSRESGEQYF
TGTGCCAGCAGCCGAGAATCGGGAGAGCAGTACTTC
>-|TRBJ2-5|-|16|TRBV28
CASSSRTARMRETQYF
TGTGCCAGCAGTAGCAGGACAGCCCGAATGCGAGAGACCCAGTACTTC
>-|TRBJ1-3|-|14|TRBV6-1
CASSEAAVGNTIYF
TGTGCCAGCAGTGAAGCGGCAGTGGGAAACACCATATATTTT
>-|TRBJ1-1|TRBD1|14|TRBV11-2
CASSLLGQGTEAFF
TGTGCCAGCAGCTTACTCGGACAGGGGACTGAAGCTTTCTTT
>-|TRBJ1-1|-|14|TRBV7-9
CASSLAGAVTEAFF
TGTGCCAGCAGCTTAGCGGGGGCGGTCACTGAAGCTTTCTTT
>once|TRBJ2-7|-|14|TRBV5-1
CASSLEAGSYEQYF
TGCGCCAGCAGCTTGGAGGCAGGATCCTACGAGCAGTACTTC
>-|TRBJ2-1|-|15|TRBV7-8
CASILQFPTYNEQFF
TGTGCCAGCATCCTACAGTTTCCTACGTACAATGAGCAGTTCTTC
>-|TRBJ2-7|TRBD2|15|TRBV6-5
CASQSGTSGSREQYF
TGTGCCAGCCAATCTGGGACTAGCGGGAGCCGTGAGCAGTACTTC
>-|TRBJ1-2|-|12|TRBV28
CASSLREFGYTF
TGTGCCAGCAGTTTACGGGAATTCGGCTACACCTTC
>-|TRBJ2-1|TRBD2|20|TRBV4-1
CASSQETSGRLLSSYNEQFF
TGCGCCAGCAGCCAAGAGACTAGCGGGAGACTTTTGAGCTCCTACAATGAGCAGTTCTTC
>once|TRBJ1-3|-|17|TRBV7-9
CASSLGAGDYSGNTIYF
TGTGCCAGCAGCTTAGGGGCAGGGGACTACTCTGGAAACACCATATATTTT
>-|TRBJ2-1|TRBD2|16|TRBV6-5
CASSYTGLAGAHEQFF
TGTGCCAGCAGTTACACGGGACTAGCGGGAGCCCATGAGCAGTTCTTC
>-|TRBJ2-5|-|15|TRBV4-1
CASSPRPESRETQYF
TGCGCCAGCAGCCCCAGGCCGGAGTCCAGGGAGACCCAGTACTTC
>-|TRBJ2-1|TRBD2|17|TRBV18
CASSPSIGGRSHNEQFF
TGTGCCAGCTCACCATCTATCGGCGGGAGGTCCCACAATGAGCAGTTCTTC